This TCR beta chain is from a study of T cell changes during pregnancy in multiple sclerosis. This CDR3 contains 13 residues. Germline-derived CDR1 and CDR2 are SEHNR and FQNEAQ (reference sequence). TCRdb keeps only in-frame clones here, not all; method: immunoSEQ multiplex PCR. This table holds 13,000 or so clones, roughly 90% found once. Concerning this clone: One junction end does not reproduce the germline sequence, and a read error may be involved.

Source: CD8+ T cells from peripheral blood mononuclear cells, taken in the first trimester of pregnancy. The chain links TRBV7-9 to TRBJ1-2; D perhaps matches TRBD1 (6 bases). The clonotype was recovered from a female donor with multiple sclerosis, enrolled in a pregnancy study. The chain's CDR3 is CASSSILEQGPNF. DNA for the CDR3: TGTGCCAGCAGCTCGATTCTTGAGCAGGGGCCTAACTTC.